This T cell receptor beta chain was identified in a study of blood T cell repertoires in COVID-19. Germline trimming cut 0 bases from V and 8 bases from J; bases unmatched to any gene: 6. CDR1 is SNHLY, CDR2 FYNNEI, per germline. The length of the CDR3 is 15 residues. Produced via immunoSEQ multiplex PCR; TCRdb's table is partial and in-frame only. The sample comprises about 74,000 clones, about 92% of which are singletons, and roughly 1.5% rests with the top ten. Sample: peripheral blood. This TCR derives from a man aged 50-59 years with acute or convalescent COVID-19. The chain is built from TRBV2 and TRBJ1-4, with 7 bases aligning to TRBD1. The CDR3 DNA follows: TGTGCCAGCAGTGAAGCGGGACGGACAGGAGAAAAACTGTTTTTT. It translates to CASSEAGRTGEKLFF.